Described below is a single T cell receptor beta chain sequence and its context. Its antigen specificity is not known. No base qualities exist here, and no much larger clone lies one base off it. The junction shows trimming of 9 bases on V and 6 bases on J, plus 8 bases between the germline ends. Per the germline V gene, KGHSH is the CDR1 and LQKENI is the CDR2. The CDR3 goes from the cysteine to the phenylalanine over 11 residues. Of the read, only the CDR3 DNA is kept; its 33 bases are in frame from base 1. The entry originates in a study of PD-1 blockade in classical Hodgkin lymphoma (dated by TCRdb to about 2020). Broadly, across the study: Nivolumab dosing was 3 mg/kg intravenously every 2 weeks, continuing until either disease progression or unacceptable toxicity. To define a peripheral blood immune signature of response to PD-1 blockade in classical Hodgkin lymphoma, the study combined TCR beta sequencing with CyTOF.

Broader findings and caveats from the paper: The study covered only a single clinical trial cohort, and the causes of the repertoire differences, possibly disease activity or prior therapy, were still not defined. Baseline diversity similar to that of newly diagnosed patients was observed in trial patients achieving complete response, whereas significantly lower diversity was observed in partial responders and progressors. Baseline TCR diversity was reported to be lower in newly diagnosed patients than in healthy donors, and even lower in relapsed/refractory patients. By C4D1, a significant rise was seen in CD4+ TCR diversity but not in CD8+ TCR diversity (p=0.0027 vs p=0.16), and the rise was most apparent among complete responders (p=0.02). Lower diversity was observed in patients in whom nivolumab was started less than 1 year after ASCT, and these patients were excluded from later analyses so that confounding by immune reconstitution would be avoided.

Genomic DNA was extracted with the Qiagen DNeasy kit from unsorted PBMCs and from negatively selected CD4+ and CD8+ fractions. TCR beta CDR3 regions were subjected to amplification by immunoSEQ multiplex PCR with primers that anneal to V and J segments. A synthetic immune receptor repertoire was used to minimize amplification bias, and any residual bias was removed computationally once sequencing was done. As for the original processing: Custom Python scripts were used to quantify repertoire diversity as the Shannon entropy index. Unsorted, CD4+ and CD8+ repertoires were examined separately, except in combined analyses, for which CD4+ and CD8+ sequences were merged in silico. A clone was considered expanded if an increase in frequency of at least 2-fold after treatment relative to C1D1 was found, and a pseudocount of 0.5 was applied to clones undetected at baseline. Clones with 0 or 1 copy at C1D1 were classified as singleton clones, and clones with 2 or more copies were classified as non-singleton clones. Clones expanded in unsorted samples were annotated as CD4+, CD8+ or unknown by matching protein sequences in sorted samples from the same patient. Wilcoxon tests on paired samples were used to test diversity changes from C1D1 to C4D1. Held by TCRdb, this immuneACCESS table contains in-frame sequences only and omits some clones. Under half of the omission traces to an unresolved V gene where checked; the cause of the rest is unknown. The DNA was the basis for D and trimming; V, J and clone size are from that table. The sample contains tens of thousands of clones, roughly four fifths of them found a single time. The ten most abundant clones make up 11% of the sample.

Sample time point, as interpreted from the label and publication: cycle 2 day 1 (C2D1) of nivolumab. All trial patients had relapsed after autologous stem cell transplantation, with cohorts A, B and C differing in prior brentuximab vedotin exposure. The trial cohort included 45 to 65 patients with relapsed/refractory classical Hodgkin lymphoma, and each patient had a best overall response of complete response, partial response or progressive disease. Single-agent nivolumab was administered to trial patients in the multi-cohort phase II CheckMate 205 trial. Best overall response was determined by an independent review committee according to the 2007 International Working Group response criteria. Trial PBMCs were obtained immediately prior to nivolumab initiation (C1D1) and on therapy at cycle 2 day 1 and cycle 4 day 1. After peripheral blood was drawn into 8 mL Vacutainer Cell Preparation Tubes, PBMCs were isolated by centrifugation and then cryopreserved.

Here the sequenced sample was peripheral blood mononuclear cells (PBMCs), taken before the second cycle of nivolumab. The chain is encoded by TRBV18 joined to TRBJ2-2, with no confidently assigned D gene. This receptor was taken from a human donor with classical Hodgkin lymphoma. The CDR3 loop reads CASSAAGELFF. The DNA reads TGTGCCAGTTCCGCAGCCGGGGAGCTGTTTTTT.